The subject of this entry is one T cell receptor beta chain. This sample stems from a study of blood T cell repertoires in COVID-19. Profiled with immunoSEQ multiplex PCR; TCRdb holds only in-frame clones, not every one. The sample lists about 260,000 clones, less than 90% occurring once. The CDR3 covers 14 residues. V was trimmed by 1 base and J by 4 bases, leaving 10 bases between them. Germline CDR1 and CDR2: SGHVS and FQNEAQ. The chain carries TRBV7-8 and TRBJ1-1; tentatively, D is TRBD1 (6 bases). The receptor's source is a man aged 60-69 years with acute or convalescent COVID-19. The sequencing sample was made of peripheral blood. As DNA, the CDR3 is TGTGCCAGCAGCTTAGAACAGGGCGGCACTGAAGCTTTCTTT. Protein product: CASSLEQGGTEAFF.